This T cell receptor (beta chain) derives from a study of cytomegalovirus exposure and HLA in healthy donors. This clone is a singleton in its sample. Other DNA sequences in this sample translate to the same CDR3. This CDR3 has 13 amino acids. The germline V and J ends were trimmed by 0 bases and 7 bases, with 10 bases remaining between them. Germline V CDR1 and CDR2: MNHNY, SVGAGI (reference sequence). It was with 60 Vbeta and 13 Jbeta primers that the PCR ran. Sequencing used immunoSEQ multiplex PCR; TCRdb keeps in-frame clones, though not all of them. This repertoire shows 150,000 to 200,000 clones, about 80% found once; its top ten account for about 1.5%.

The sample was PBMCs. The origin of this receptor is a man in his forties or fifties in good health and CMV-seronegative. The chain links TRBV6-6 to TRBJ2-7, with a weak D call TRBD2 (5 bases). CDR3 bases: TGTGCCAGCAGTTACTCGGGTGGCGGGGAGCAGTACTTC. This translates into CASSYSGGGEQYF.